Each of the 31 T cell receptor beta chains below was sequenced from the same sample in a study of shared clonotypes between healthy human individuals. TCRdb keeps only in-frame clones here, not all; method: immunoSEQ multiplex PCR. The sample comprises around 510,000 clones, about 96% of which are singletons, and about 0.059% rests with the top ten. Source material: naive CD4+ T cells sorted from blood. The subset denotes: CD45RA+ positively selected. These receptor sequences come from a woman aged 25 to 39 in good health.

The V call is TRBV2, the J call TRBJ1-1; 11 bases map to TRBD1. V dropped 6 bases and J dropped 5; count of bases not matched to a gene: 5. The germline V gene has CDR1 SNHLY and CDR2 FYNNEI. The CDR3 has 14 residues. The CDR3 bases are TGTGCCAGCAGCGGGACAGGGGGACGGACTGAAGCTTTCTTT. Its translation is CASSGTGGRTEAFF.

This chain uses TRBV6-1 with TRBJ2-1; maybe TRBD1 (6 bases). Germline loops: CDR1 MNHNS, CDR2 SASEGT. Trimming shortened V by 7 bases and J by 9 bases, and 19 bases separated the two germline ends. The CDR3 contains 14 residues. The CDR3 loop reads CASTGGAGVGEQFF. For the CDR3, the DNA is TGTGCCAGCACAGGCGGAGCAGGGGTCGGTGAGCAGTTCTTC.

The chain employs TRBV9 and TRBJ2-7, with TRBD1 as a possible D gene (5 bases). Germline V CDR1 and CDR2: SGDLS, YYNGEE. Trimming took off 1 base at V and 3 bases at J, with 11 bases between the two ends. This CDR3 has 14 amino acids. The chain's CDR3 is CASSVQGAGYEQYF. CDR3 sequence (DNA): TGTGCCAGCAGCGTACAAGGGGCCGGCTACGAGCAGTACTTC. The complete variable domain, with remaining parts taken from reference TRBV9 and TRBJ2-7, reads DSGVTQTPKHLITATGQRVTLRCSPRSGDLSVYWYQQSLDQGLQFLIQYYNGEERAKGNILERFSAQQFPDLHSELNLSSLELGDSALYFCASSVQGAGYEQYFGPGTRLTVT.

The chain uses TRBV18 and TRBJ2-2; a weak D match, TRBD2 (5 bases). Trimming stripped 1 base from V and 0 bases from J, with 18 bases between. Germline values: CDR1 KGHSH, CDR2 LQKENI. CDR3 size: 19 residues. CDR3 protein: CASSPRISSRNANTGELFF. The CDR3 bases are TGTGCCAGCTCACCACGAATTTCTAGCCGGAACGCGAACACCGGGGAGCTGTTTTTT. Drawing the rest from reference TRBV18 and TRBJ2-2, the complete variable domain is NAGVMQNPRHLVRRRGQEARLRCSPMKGHSHVYWYRQLPEEGLKFMVYLQKENIIDESGMPKERFSAEFPKEGPSILRIQQVVRGDSAAYFCASSPRISSRNANTGELFFGEGSRLTVL.

This clone was observed a single time. The rearrangement links TRBV19 to TRBJ2-2, with D maybe TRBD1 (5 bases). The V gene lost 9 bases and the J gene lost 0 bases, with 23 bases spanning the gap. The germline V gene has CDR1 LNHDA and CDR2 SQIVND (reference sequence). The CDR3 spans 18 residues. CDR3 in DNA: TGTGCCAGGGCAAAGTATACAGGAAAACCTACGAACACCGGGGAGCTGTTTTTT. It yields the protein CARAKYTGKPTNTGELFF.

Only one count was recorded for this clone. V is TRBV29-1 and J is TRBJ2-5, with D uncertain. The CDR3 consists of 14 residues. The V gene lost 4 bases and the J gene lost 5 bases, with 17 bases spanning the gap. The germline gives CDR1 SQVTM, CDR2 ANQGSEA. CDR3 region: CSVVLRLRWETQYF. The CDR3 nucleotides are TGCAGCGTTGTTTTGAGGCTGCGTTGGGAGACCCAGTACTTC.

With respect to this clone: The DNA is left out, because the CDR3 cannot be placed on it with certainty; the CDR3 is given as TCRdb lists it. The CDR3 protein is CASSSVAGGALF. The V gene is TRBV28, the J gene TRBJ2-7; the table's D gene call, TRBD2, was not cross checked with the DNA. Germline V gene lookup returns CDR1 MDHEN and CDR2 SYDVKM. The CDR3 comprises 12 residues, both ends counted.

V gene TRBV5-1 combines with J gene TRBJ2-5, with no clear D. Trimming cost V 2 bases and J 0 bases, with 5 bases left between them. The CDR3 sequence is 13 residues long. From germline, CDR1 is SGHRS and CDR2 YFSETQ. CDR3 in DNA: TGCGCCAGCAGCTTACTGGACCAAGAGACCCAGTACTTC. Its protein product is CASSLLDQETQYF.

This clone came up once. The rearrangement uses TRBV19 and TRBJ2-2; 9 bases align to TRBD2. The germline V gene has CDR1 LNHDA and CDR2 SQIVND (reference sequence). This CDR3 is built from 15 residues. The junction had 7 bases not matched to a gene; V was cut back by 7 bases and J by 4 bases. The DNA for the CDR3 is TGTGCCAGTAATGGCGGGAGGGGCACCACCGGGGAGCTGTTTTTT. It translates to CASNGGRGTTGELFF.

This clone was seen only a few times. The chain uses TRBV2 and TRBJ2-2, with D unresolved. V lost 4 bases to trimming and J lost 3 bases, with 3 bases between them. Germline V lookup: CDR1 SNHLY, CDR2 FYNNEI. This CDR3 has 12 amino acids. The CDR3 here is CASSVHTGELFF. The CDR3 DNA reads as TGTGCCAGCAGTGTTCACACCGGGGAGCTGTTTTTT.

The chain is built from TRBV6-5 and TRBJ2-2; no clear D. CDR3 size: 13 residues. Germline CDR1 MNHEY, CDR2 SVGAGI. The V and J ends lost 10 bases and 1 base respectively, with 10 bases between them. The chain's CDR3 is CATISVNTGELFF. For the CDR3, the DNA is TGTGCCACCATATCGGTGAACACCGGGGAGCTGTTTTTT.

This chain connects TRBV18 to TRBJ1-1, with D unclear. Trimming took off 0 bases at V and 6 bases at J, with 17 bases between the two ends. Germline V gene lookup returns CDR1 KGHSH and CDR2 LQKENI. This CDR3 is 16 amino acids long. CDR3 amino acids: CASSPPVQVGGSEAFF. The CDR3 DNA follows: TGTGCCAGCTCACCACCGGTCCAGGTTGGAGGTTCTGAAGCTTTCTTT.

On this clone: A junction end diverges from the germline sequence, so it may reflect a read error. Within the sample, other DNA sequences also encode this same CDR3. The chain uses TRBV28 and TRBJ2-5, with TRBD2 matching over 7 bases. Per germline, CDR1 MDHEN and CDR2 SYDVKM. The CDR3 spans 16 residues. In nucleotides, the CDR3 is TGTGCTAGCAGGAACGGGCTAGCGGACATCCAAGAGACCCAGTACTTC. It encodes CASRNGLADIQETQYF.

The J gene is TRBJ2-2, the V gene TRBV27; D might be TRBD1 (5 bases). Per germline, CDR1 MNHEY and CDR2 SMNVEV (reference sequence). This CDR3 is built from 15 residues. With 7 bases removed from V and 1 base from J, the gap between germline ends came to 13 bases. Here the CDR3 DNA reads TGTGCCAGCACTTATACGACAGTGAACACCGGGGAGCTGTTTTTT. This translates into CASTYTTVNTGELFF.

The gene calls are TRBV7-9 and TRBJ1-1; D remains ambiguous. The CDR3 covers 14 residues. Germline assignment: CDR1 SEHNR and CDR2 FQNEAQ (reference sequence). V was clipped by 6 bases and J by 2 bases, with 13 bases between them. CDR3 region: CASSPLTDNTEAFF. The CDR3 DNA reads as TGTGCCAGCAGTCCCCTAACAGATAACACTGAAGCTTTCTTT.

J is TRBJ2-2 and V is TRBV28; D gene ambiguous. Germline V lookup: CDR1 MDHEN, CDR2 SYDVKM. V shed 10 bases and J shed 3 bases, with 9 bases lying between them. The CDR3 extends over 12 amino acids. The CDR3 DNA sequence: TGTGCCACCACAACGGACACCGGGGAGCTGTTTTTT. Its protein product is CATTTDTGELFF.

The chain recombines TRBV28 with TRBJ2-5; TRBD1 is a possible D gene (5 bases). The J call is doubtful: the DNA matches TRBJ2-7 better. Germline V gene sequence: CDR1 MDHEN, CDR2 SYDVKM. CDR3 size: 13 residues. As DNA, the CDR3 is TGTGCCAGCATAGGCGACAGCTCCTACGAGCAGTACTTC. Translating it yields CASIGDSSYEQYF.

The DNA of the CDR3 is TGCAGCGTTGAAGATCTGGGAGGGCAGAGTACTAATGAAAAACTGTTTTTT. This sequence encodes CSVEDLGGQSTNEKLFF. The V gene is TRBV29-1, the J gene TRBJ1-4; D remains unclear. The CDR3 contains 17 residues. Germline loops: CDR1 SQVTM, CDR2 ANQGSEA. The V end lost 0 bases, the J end lost 2 bases, and 16 bases lay between the germline ends.

The CDR3 bases are TGTGCCTCCCGTGAGGCAGGGGCAATGGGGCCCCAGCATTTT. It encodes CASREAGAMGPQHF. V gene TRBV15 combines with J gene TRBJ1-5, with a weak D call TRBD1 (6 bases). V lost 11 bases to trimming and J lost 9 bases, with 23 bases between them. The germline V gene has CDR1 LNHNV and CDR2 YYDKDF (reference sequence). The length of the CDR3 is 14 residues.

The rearrangement links TRBV19 to TRBJ2-2; 8 bases match TRBD2. Germline V gene sequence: CDR1 LNHDA, CDR2 SQIVND (reference sequence). With 3 bases clipped from V and 6 bases from J, the junction kept 3 bases outside the gene matches. The CDR3 sequence is 14 residues long. The CDR3 DNA reads as TGTGCCAGTAGTATCCCGGGGGGGTCCGGGGAGCTGTTTTTT. Protein sequence: CASSIPGGSGELFF.

This chain connects TRBV28 to TRBJ2-1; perhaps D is TRBD1 or TRBD2 (8 bases each). The CDR3 has 18 amino acids. The germline V gene encodes CDR1 MDHEN and CDR2 SYDVKM. Trimming stripped 4 bases from V and 2 bases from J, with 21 bases between. The CDR3 nucleotides are TGTGCCAGCAGTTCAGGGGGCGCGGGACTAGGGGCCTACAATGAGCAGTTCTTC. This encodes CASSSGGAGLGAYNEQFF.

The V gene is TRBV11-3, the J gene TRBJ2-1; D possibly corresponds to TRBD2 (5 bases). V was trimmed by 4 bases and J by 9 bases, leaving 13 bases between them. This CDR3 has 13 amino acids. CDR1 SGHNT and CDR2 YENEEA come from the germline V gene. The CDR3: CASSSTSFAEQFF. The CDR3 nucleotides read TGTGCCAGCAGCTCAACTAGTTTTGCTGAGCAGTTCTTC.

The chain has TRBV27 and TRBJ2-7, with 8 bases identical to TRBD1. The CDR3 contains 13 residues. Trimming removed 5 bases from V and 5 bases from J; junction bases left unmatched: 5. Germline assignment: CDR1 MNHEY and CDR2 SMNVEV (reference sequence). The CDR3 loop is CASSRTGINEQYF. CDR3 nucleotide sequence: TGTGCCAGCAGTAGGACAGGGATCAACGAGCAGTACTTC.

Only a few counts were recorded for this clone. The chain employs TRBV10-1 and TRBJ2-2; no definite D call. The germline gives CDR1 WNHNN, CDR2 SYGVQD (reference sequence). Trimming took off 3 bases at V and 1 base at J, with 9 bases between the two ends. This CDR3 is 15 amino acids long. CDR3 sequence (DNA): TGCGCCAGCAGTGACTCGGTTCGGAACACCGGGGAGCTGTTTTTT. Translating gives CASSDSVRNTGELFF.

The gene calls are TRBV7-6 and TRBJ1-4, with TRBD1 matching 10 bases. After removal of 4 bases from V and 6 bases from J, the junction contained 8 bases not matched to a gene. CDR3 length: 16 residues. Germline assignment: CDR1 SGHVS and CDR2 FNYEAQ. CDR3: CASSSTPGTGDEKLFF. DNA for the CDR3: TGTGCCAGCAGCTCCACCCCAGGGACAGGGGATGAAAAACTGTTTTTT.

The chain couples TRBV6-6 to TRBJ1-1, with 9 positions matching TRBD1. CDR3 size: 15 residues. The ends lost 2 bases at V and 4 bases at J; junction bases unmatched: 5. CDR1 and CDR2 (germline): MNHNY, SVGAGI (reference sequence). The CDR3: CASSYEQGARTEAFF. DNA of the CDR3: TGTGCCAGCAGTTACGAACAGGGGGCTCGCACTGAAGCTTTCTTT.

The V gene is TRBV9, the J gene TRBJ1-3, with TRBD1 matching 10 bases. The germline V gene has CDR1 SGDLS and CDR2 YYNGEE. There are 17 residues in the CDR3. The junction had 7 bases not matched to a gene; V was cut back by 3 bases and J by 1 base. CDR3 residues: CASSAGQGVSSGNTIYF. The CDR3 DNA sequence: TGTGCCAGCAGCGCCGGACAGGGGGTTTCTTCTGGAAACACCATATATTTT. The full variable domain, rest sourced from reference TRBV9 and TRBJ1-3, is DSGVTQTPKHLITATGQRVTLRCSPRSGDLSVYWYQQSLDQGLQFLIQYYNGEERAKGNILERFSAQQFPDLHSELNLSSLELGDSALYFCASSAGQGVSSGNTIYFGEGSWLTVV.

V and J are TRBV27 and TRBJ2-3; D might be TRBD2 (6 bases). Deletions cut 5 bases from V and 0 bases from J, with 15 bases between. The CDR3 spans 16 residues. Per germline, CDR1 MNHEY and CDR2 SMNVEV (reference sequence). The CDR3 DNA reads as TGTGCCAGCAGTCCCAGAATAGCGGAGAGCACAGATACGCAGTATTTT. Translation: CASSPRIAESTDTQYF.

The V gene is TRBV4-1, the J gene TRBJ2-1, with D perhaps assigned TRBD1 or TRBD2 (5 bases each). CDR3 length equals 16 residues. Germline V gives CDR1 MGHRA, CDR2 YSYEKL. V was pared by 1 base and J by 2 bases, with 12 bases between. CDR3 DNA sequence: TGCGCCAGCAGCCAAGTCGGGACGAGGACCTACAATGAGCAGTTCTTC. Amino acids: CASSQVGTRTYNEQFF.

This clone has a single count. The chain uses TRBV5-4 and TRBJ2-7; D possibly corresponds to TRBD1 (7 bases). The V and J ends lost 4 bases and 3 bases respectively, with 23 bases between them. The CDR3 totals 17 residues. Germline V lookup: CDR1 SGHNT, CDR2 YYREEE (reference sequence). The CDR3 reads CASSGGTARDLYYEQYF. The DNA for the CDR3 is TGTGCCAGCAGCGGTGGGACAGCCCGGGACTTATACTACGAGCAGTACTTC.

This clone was counted once. The chain has TRBV7-9 and TRBJ1-4, with D hard to call. The CDR3 extends over 15 amino acids. With 5 bases removed from V and 8 bases from J, the gap between germline ends came to 18 bases. Germline CDR1 reads SEHNR; CDR2 reads FQNEAQ (reference sequence). DNA of the CDR3: TGTGCCAGCAGCGCGGGAGGCTTACGGGGAGAAAAACTGTTTTTT. Translated: CASSAGGLRGEKLFF.